What follows describes a single TCR beta chain. In the source study's methods: Estimated nucleated cell counts came from reference gene primer amplification. The table came from immunoSEQ multiplex PCR; TCRdb's copy has only in-frame clones and leaves some out. V and J calls plus clone size are reproduced from that table; the DNA served to infer D and trimming. The sample contains roughly 240,000 clones, roughly 85% of which appear only once. The data originate from a study of blood T cell repertoires in COVID-19. About the study: Sources were T cells, B-cell-depleted T cells, or PBMCs; the material itself was cDNA or gDNA.

Trimming took off 3 bases at V and 3 bases at J, with 11 bases between the two ends. The CDR3 has 14 residues. From germline, CDR1 is LNHDA and CDR2 SQIVND (reference sequence). Participants, roughly 18 to 90 years old, spanned around 25 US areas. Assignment of participants to cohorts was predicated upon participant-reported clinical history. The chain couples TRBV19 to TRBJ1-1; no firm D call. This receptor was taken from a woman between 50 and 59 years old with acute COVID-19. Source material: PBMCs or T cells enriched from blood (not recorded which). CDR3 DNA: TGTGCCAGTAGTATGAGGTGGGTAGACACTGAAGCTTTCTTT. It encodes CASSMRWVDTEAFF.